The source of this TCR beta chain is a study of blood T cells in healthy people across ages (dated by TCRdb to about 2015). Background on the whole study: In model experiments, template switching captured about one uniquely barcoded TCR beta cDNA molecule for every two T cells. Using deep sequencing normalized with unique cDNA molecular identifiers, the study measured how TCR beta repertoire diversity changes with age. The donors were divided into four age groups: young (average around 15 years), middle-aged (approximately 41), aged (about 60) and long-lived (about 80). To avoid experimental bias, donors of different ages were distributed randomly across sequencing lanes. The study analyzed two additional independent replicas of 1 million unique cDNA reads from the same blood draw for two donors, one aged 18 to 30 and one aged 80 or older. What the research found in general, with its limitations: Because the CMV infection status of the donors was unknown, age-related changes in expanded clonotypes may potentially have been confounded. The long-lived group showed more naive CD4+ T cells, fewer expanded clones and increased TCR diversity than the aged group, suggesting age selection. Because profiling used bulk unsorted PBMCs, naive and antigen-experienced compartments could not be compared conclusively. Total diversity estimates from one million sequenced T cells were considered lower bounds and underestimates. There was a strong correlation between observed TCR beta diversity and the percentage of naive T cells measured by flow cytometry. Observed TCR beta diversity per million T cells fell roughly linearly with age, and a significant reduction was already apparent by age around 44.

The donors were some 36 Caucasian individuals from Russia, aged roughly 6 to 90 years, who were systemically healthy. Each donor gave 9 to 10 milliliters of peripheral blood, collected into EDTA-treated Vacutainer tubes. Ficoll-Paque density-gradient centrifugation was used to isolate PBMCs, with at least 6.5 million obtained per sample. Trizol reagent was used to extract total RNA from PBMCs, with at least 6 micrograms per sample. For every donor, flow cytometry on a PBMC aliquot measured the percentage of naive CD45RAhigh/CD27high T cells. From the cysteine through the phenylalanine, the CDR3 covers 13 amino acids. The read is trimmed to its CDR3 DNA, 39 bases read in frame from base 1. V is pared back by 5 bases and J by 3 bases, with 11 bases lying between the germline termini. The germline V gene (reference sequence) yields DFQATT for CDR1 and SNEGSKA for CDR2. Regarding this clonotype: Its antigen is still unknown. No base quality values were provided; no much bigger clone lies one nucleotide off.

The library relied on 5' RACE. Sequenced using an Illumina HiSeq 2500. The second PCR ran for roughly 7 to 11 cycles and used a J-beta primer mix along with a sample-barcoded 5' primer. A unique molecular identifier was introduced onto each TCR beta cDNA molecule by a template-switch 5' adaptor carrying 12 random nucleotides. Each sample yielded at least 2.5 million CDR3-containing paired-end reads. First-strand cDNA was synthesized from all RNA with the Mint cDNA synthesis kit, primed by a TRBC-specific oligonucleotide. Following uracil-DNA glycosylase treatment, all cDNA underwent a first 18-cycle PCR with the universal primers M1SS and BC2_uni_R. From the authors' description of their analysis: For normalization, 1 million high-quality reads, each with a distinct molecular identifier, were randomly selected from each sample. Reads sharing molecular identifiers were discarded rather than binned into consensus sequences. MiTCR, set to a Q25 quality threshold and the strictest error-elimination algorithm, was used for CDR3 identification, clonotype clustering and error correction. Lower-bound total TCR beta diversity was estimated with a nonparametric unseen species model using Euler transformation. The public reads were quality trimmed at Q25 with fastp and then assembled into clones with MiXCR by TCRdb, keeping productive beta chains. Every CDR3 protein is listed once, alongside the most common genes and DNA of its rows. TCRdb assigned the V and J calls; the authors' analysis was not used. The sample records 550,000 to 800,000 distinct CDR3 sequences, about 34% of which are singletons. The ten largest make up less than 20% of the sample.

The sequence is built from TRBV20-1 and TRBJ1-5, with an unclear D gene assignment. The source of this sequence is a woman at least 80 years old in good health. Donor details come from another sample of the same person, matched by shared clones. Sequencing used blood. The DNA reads TGCAGTGCTGCCCGTGGGGTCAATCAGCCCCAGCATTTT. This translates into CSAARGVNQPQHF.